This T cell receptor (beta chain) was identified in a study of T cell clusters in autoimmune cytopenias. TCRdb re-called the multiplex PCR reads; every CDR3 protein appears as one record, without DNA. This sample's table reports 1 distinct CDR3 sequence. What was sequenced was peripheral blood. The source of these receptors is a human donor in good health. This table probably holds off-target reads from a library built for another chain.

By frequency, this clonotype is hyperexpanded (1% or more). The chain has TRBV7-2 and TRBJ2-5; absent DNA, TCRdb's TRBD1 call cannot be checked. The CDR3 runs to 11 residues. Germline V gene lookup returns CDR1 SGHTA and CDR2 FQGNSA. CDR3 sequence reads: CASGQQETQYF.